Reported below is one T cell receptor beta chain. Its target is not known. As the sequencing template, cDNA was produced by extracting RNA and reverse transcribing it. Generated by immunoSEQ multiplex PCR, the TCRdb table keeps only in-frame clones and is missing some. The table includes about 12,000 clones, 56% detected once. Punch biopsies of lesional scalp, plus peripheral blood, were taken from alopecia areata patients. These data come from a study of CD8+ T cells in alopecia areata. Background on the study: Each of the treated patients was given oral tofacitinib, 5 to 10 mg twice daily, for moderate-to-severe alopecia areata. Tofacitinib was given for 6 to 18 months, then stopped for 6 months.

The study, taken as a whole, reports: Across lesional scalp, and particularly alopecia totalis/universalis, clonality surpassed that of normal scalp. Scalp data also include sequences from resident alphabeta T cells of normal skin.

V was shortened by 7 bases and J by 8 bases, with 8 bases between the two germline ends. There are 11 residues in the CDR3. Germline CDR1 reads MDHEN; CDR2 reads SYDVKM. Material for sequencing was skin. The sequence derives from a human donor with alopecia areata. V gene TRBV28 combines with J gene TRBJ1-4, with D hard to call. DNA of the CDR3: TGTGCCAGCAACGCCGTCGAAAAACTGTTTTTT. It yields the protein CASNAVEKLFF.